The rows below give T cell receptor beta chains drawn from one sample of a study of blood T cell repertoires in COVID-19. Sequencing used immunoSEQ multiplex PCR; TCRdb keeps in-frame clones, though not all of them. The repertoire holds a few hundred thousand clones, approximately 90% seen once, with around 1.2% in the top ten. Sequencing used PBMCs or T cells enriched from blood (not recorded which). These receptors originate from a woman under 30 who had recovered from COVID-19. CDR3s include the opening cysteine and the closing phenylalanine or tryptophan. The D gene is left open where the match is weak.

D: -
J: TRBJ2-5
V: TRBV5-1
CDR3: CASSFGQETQYF

D: TRBD1
J: TRBJ2-3
V: TRBV5-1
CDR3: CASIQGARGIGTDTQYF

D: -
J: TRBJ1-5
V: TRBV6-6
CDR3: CASSPMGGIGQPQHF

D: TRBD1
J: TRBJ1-2
V: TRBV18
CDR3: CASSSTGWGYTF

D: TRBD1
J: TRBJ1-1
V: TRBV5-1
CDR3: CASSLDAGGGEAFF

D: -
J: TRBJ1-4
V: TRBV2
CDR3: CASTLQGYNEKLFF

D: -
J: TRBJ2-7
V: TRBV7-9
CDR3: CASSLRQDSSYEQYF

D: -
J: TRBJ1-1
V: TRBV3-1/TRBV3-2
CDR3: CASSQPPQGQNTEAFF

D: -
J: TRBJ2-3
V: TRBV5-1
CDR3: CASSLGQGAGTDTQYF

D: TRBD1
J: TRBJ1-2
V: TRBV29-1
CDR3: CSVGQGVYGYTF

D: -
J: TRBJ1-1
V: TRBV27
CDR3: CASSLSGGGVGARTEAFF

D: -
J: TRBJ2-3
V: TRBV6-6
CDR3: CAISGRPRADTQYF

D: -
J: TRBJ2-2
V: TRBV3-1/TRBV3-2
CDR3: CASSLNRESTGELFF

D: -
J: TRBJ1-3
V: TRBV30
CDR3: CAWSVGDSGNTIYF

D: -
J: TRBJ2-5
V: TRBV5-6
CDR3: CASSSAGTQYF

D: -
J: TRBJ1-4
V: TRBV6-5
CDR3: CASSYGQGLGEKLFF

D: -
J: TRBJ1-1
V: TRBV7-9
CDR3: CASSFDNGRAFF

D: -
J: TRBJ1-5
V: TRBV6-1
CDR3: CASSEDVGGNQPQHF

D: -
J: TRBJ1-2
V: TRBV27
CDR3: CASSLLGGNYGYTF

D: TRBD1
J: TRBJ1-2
V: TRBV7-2
CDR3: CASSFPQDRINGYTF